This entry lists 21 T cell receptor beta chains sequenced from one sample in a study of T cells expressing NK-cell markers. TCRdb re-called the 5' RACE reads and shows each CDR3 protein once, DNA omitted. In all, the sample yields hundreds of thousands of distinct CDR3 sequences. Sequencing was carried out using blood T cells: a sorted CD56 or NKG2C T cell subset, CD4+ or CD8+ T cells, or bulk PBMC T cells (not recorded which). The receptor source for this set is a woman aged 18-69 years in good health.

V and J are TRBV29-1 and TRBJ2-3; as DNA is missing, the TRBD1 call by TCRdb cannot be tested. The CDR3 length is 12 residues. Germline lookup yields CDR1 SQVTM and CDR2 ANQGSEA. The CDR3 protein is CSVGGGTDTQYF.

CDR3 loop: CSVEIAGTYNEQFF. The rearrangement uses TRBV29-1 and TRBJ2-1; with no DNA, the TCRdb D assignment of TRBD2 cannot be verified. Germline assignment: CDR1 SQVTM and CDR2 ANQGSEA. The CDR3 is 14 amino acids.

The V and J genes are TRBV4-3 and TRBJ2-1; the TCRdb call, TRBD2, lacks DNA for checking. Germline V gene lookup returns CDR1 LGHNA and CDR2 YSLEER. There are 18 residues in the CDR3. The CDR3 spells CASSQGPGTSGRGNEQFF.

V and J are TRBV27 and TRBJ2-1. The germline V gene encodes CDR1 MNHEY and CDR2 SMNVEV (reference sequence). The CDR3 runs 15 residues. The CDR3 here is CASSLWQEFYNEQFF.

CDR3 loop: CRVTGTSGETQYF. The V call is TRBV20-1, the J call TRBJ2-5; TCRdb returns TRBD2, unconfirmable since there is no DNA. Germline V lookup: CDR1 DFQATT, CDR2 SNEGSKA (reference sequence). The CDR3 length is 13 residues.

The chain links TRBV5-1 to TRBJ2-1; TCRdb designates TRBD1, a call that cannot be tested without DNA. The length of the CDR3 is 16 residues. CDR1 and CDR2 (germline): SGHRS, YFSETQ. CDR3 residues: CASSLRLGGAYNEQFF.

The gene calls are TRBV18 and TRBJ2-5. Germline V gene data show CDR1 as KGHSH and CDR2 as LQKENI. The CDR3 covers 12 residues. The CDR3: CASSTSTETQYF.

The CDR3 is CASSEYAELFF. The chain has TRBV2 and TRBJ1-4. Germline V gene data show CDR1 as SNHLY and CDR2 as FYNNEI. This CDR3 has 11 amino acids. The variable domain in full, completed from reference TRBV2 and TRBJ1-4, reads EPEVTQTPSHQVTQMGQEVILRCVPISNHLYFYWYRQILGQKVEFLVSFYNNEISEKSEIFDDQFSVERPDGSNFTLKIRSTKLEDSAMYFCASSEYAELFFGSGTQLSVL.

This chain joins TRBV12-3 or TRBV12-4 and TRBJ2-1; the TRBD1 assignment by TCRdb is unverifiable without DNA. The CDR3 length is 16 residues. CDR3 sequence: CASSLGLGGGLYEQFF.

V gene TRBV20-1 combines with J gene TRBJ2-5; TCRdb's assignment of TRBD1 cannot be checked, as there is no DNA. Germline V CDR1 and CDR2: DFQATT, SNEGSKA (reference sequence). CDR3 length: 12 residues. CDR3 loop: CSALAGQETQYF.

The chain joins TRBV5-6 to TRBJ1-5; there is no DNA to check the TCRdb D call of TRBD1. There are 14 residues in the CDR3. Germline values: CDR1 SGHDT, CDR2 YYEEEE. The CDR3 loop is CASSLTGGHQPQHF.

The chain combines TRBV28 with TRBJ2-5; the D call from TCRdb, TRBD1, cannot be confirmed without DNA. The CDR3 extends over 16 amino acids. Germline V gives CDR1 MDHEN, CDR2 SYDVKM. CDR3 in amino acids: CASRPSFGTGEETQYF.

The chain couples TRBV20-1 to TRBJ2-1; the D call from TCRdb, TRBD1, cannot be confirmed without DNA. The CDR3 extends over 16 amino acids. Germline V gives CDR1 DFQATT, CDR2 SNEGSKA (reference sequence). The CDR3 reads CSASLRRDRSYNEQFF.

The gene calls are TRBV20-1 and TRBJ1-2; TCRdb's D gene call, TRBD1, goes unchecked for lack of DNA. The germline V gene has CDR1 DFQATT and CDR2 SNEGSKA (reference sequence). The CDR3 sequence is 12 residues long. CDR3 amino acids: CSATDRNYGYTF.

The chain uses TRBV18 and TRBJ1-2; with no DNA, the TCRdb D assignment of TRBD1 cannot be verified. CDR3 length equals 14 residues. From germline, CDR1 is KGHSH and CDR2 LQKENI. This CDR3 reads CASSPGTGERGYTF. The full variable domain, rest sourced from reference TRBV18 and TRBJ1-2, is NAGVMQNPRHLVRRRGQEARLRCSPMKGHSHVYWYRQLPEEGLKFMVYLQKENIIDESGMPKERFSAEFPKEGPSILRIQQVVRGDSAAYFCASSPGTGERGYTFGSGTRLTVV.

The V call is TRBV7-9, the J call TRBJ1-6. The CDR3 spans 14 residues. Germline V gene sequence: CDR1 SEHNR, CDR2 FQNEAQ (reference sequence). The chain's CDR3 is CASSLLAGNSPLHF.

The rearrangement links TRBV4-2 to TRBJ1-2. The germline V gene encodes CDR1 LGHNA and CDR2 YNFKEQ. The CDR3 is 14 amino acids. The CDR3 region is CASSQVAGNYGYTF.

This chain joins TRBV6-2 or TRBV6-3 and TRBJ2-6. CDR3 length: 18 amino acids. Germline V gives CDR1 MNHEY, CDR2 SVGEGT. The CDR3 loop reads CASSYSGVANDGANVLTF.

The genes are TRBV10-3 and TRBJ2-2. The germline V gene encodes CDR1 ENHRY and CDR2 SYGVKD. The CDR3 extends over 14 amino acids. The CDR3 sequence: CAIKISANTGELFF.

This chain joins TRBV11-2 and TRBJ2-1; the D call of TRBD2 rests on TCRdb alone, since no DNA is present to check it. The CDR3 is 11 residues long. CDR1 and CDR2 from the germline V gene are SGHAT and FQNNGV. This CDR3 reads CASSYGLELFF.

The rearrangement uses TRBV20-1 and TRBJ2-2; there is no DNA to check the TCRdb D call of TRBD2. The CDR3 loop spans 15 amino acids. The V gene's germline CDR1 is DFQATT and CDR2 SNEGSKA (reference sequence). The CDR3 protein is CSAREGRGPTGELFF.